This T cell receptor (beta chain) originates from a study of post-analysis software for immune sequencing data. Overall study context: The study covered relapsing-remitting, secondary progressive and progressive-relapsing courses of multiple sclerosis. Study-level findings and limits: Normalized Chao1 diversity was significantly reduced in patients versus controls. Analysis by F measure revealed that same-batch samples clustered strongly together. Patients showed TRBV5-6, TRBV5-1 and TRBV20-1 among several TRBV segments more frequent than in controls.

A word on this clonotype: Its antigen is not identified.

V shed 0 bases and J shed 6 bases, with 12 bases lying between them. CDR1 DFQATT and CDR2 SNEGSKA come from the germline V gene (reference sequence). The length of the CDR3 is 14 residues. cDNA libraries of TCR beta carried unique molecular identifiers. Each batch of about 0.9 to 10 million T cells produced roughly 500,000 cDNA molecules. MiXCR was run by TCRdb on the PCR reads, yielding one entry per CDR3 protein. The top ten hold roughly 0.54% of the sample, which has about 800,000 distinct CDR3 sequences, 25% to 30% seen once. This chain uses TRBV20-1 with TRBJ2-1; D might be TRBD1 (5 bases). The sequence derives from a girl aged 10 to 17 with multiple sclerosis. The sample consisted of blood. CDR3 sequence (DNA): TGCAGTGCTAGAGATAAGGGGCCCCTCAATGAGCAGTTCTTC. Protein sequence: CSARDKGPLNEQFF.